This is a list of T cell receptor beta chains from one sample in a study of T cell responses to AZD1222 COVID-19 vaccine. Clones were read by immunoSEQ multiplex PCR, and TCRdb kept only the in-frame ones, dropping some. The sample lists approximately 100,000 clones; 91% were seen once. The sequencing here drew on peripheral blood, taken on day 0 of AZD1222 vaccination. Receptor source: an adult in good health. The CDR3 runs from the conserved cysteine through the conserved F or W. D genes are given only for firm matches. Expanded clones are given a class, and other clones once, few, many or no size at all.

d_gene,j_gene,v_gene,abundance,CDR3aa,CDR3nt
TRBD1,TRBJ2-6,TRBV5-1,-,CASSLGTASGANVLTF,TGCGCCAGCAGCCTCGGGACAGCCTCTGGGGCCAACGTCCTGACTTTC
TRBD1,TRBJ1-6,TRBV30,-,CACRNGQENSPLHF,TGTGCCTGCAGAAATGGACAGGAAAATTCACCCCTCCACTTT
-,TRBJ2-5,TRBV2,-,CASSERGFGGRKETQYF,TGTGCCAGCAGTGAACGCGGTTTTGGGGGGCGTAAAGAGACCCAGTACTTC
-,TRBJ1-2,TRBV7-9,-,CASTLGPYGYTF,TGTGCCAGCACCCTCGGCCCCTATGGCTACACCTTC
TRBD1,TRBJ1-2,TRBV18,-,CASSIGQGGPPGYTF,TGTGCCAGCTCAATCGGACAGGGTGGTCCTCCTGGCTACACCTTC
-,TRBJ2-1,TRBV25-1,-,CASSEWAGGYNEQFF,TGTGCCAGCAGTGAATGGGCAGGGGGGTACAATGAGCAGTTCTTC
TRBD1,TRBJ1-5,TRBV2,-,CASAGDRGIGEPQHF,TGTGCCAGCGCCGGGGACAGGGGGATAGGTGAGCCCCAGCATTTT
TRBD1,TRBJ1-1,TRBV27,-,CASSSRQGYGLGTEAFF,TGTGCCAGCAGTTCAAGACAGGGGTACGGGCTAGGCACTGAAGCTTTCTTT
-,TRBJ2-7,TRBV12-3/TRBV12-4,-,CASTPARGSEQYF,TGTGCCAGCACTCCTGCGCGGGGCTCCGAGCAGTACTTC
-,TRBJ2-7,TRBV6-2/TRBV6-3,once,CASSSPFGTFSSYEQYF,TGTGCCAGCAGTTCCCCTTTCGGGACGTTCAGCTCCTACGAGCAGTACTTC
-,TRBJ1-4,TRBV7-2,-,CASSLLWGDEKLFF,TGTGCCAGCAGCTTATTGTGGGGGGATGAAAAACTGTTTTTT
TRBD2,TRBJ2-4,TRBV4-3,-,CASSQVAGIQYF,TGCGCCAGCAGCCAAGTAGCGGGGATTCAGTACTTC
-,TRBJ1-1,TRBV6-5,-,CASSPVGNRNTEAFF,TGTGCCAGCAGCCCCGTAGGAAATCGGAACACTGAAGCTTTCTTT
-,TRBJ1-5,TRBV28,-,CASSLGGQPQHF,TGTGCCAGCAGTTTGGGTGGCCAGCCCCAGCATTTT
-,TRBJ1-6,TRBV12-3/TRBV12-4,-,CASSPGVDSPLHF,TGTGCCAGCAGTCCAGGAGTCGATTCACCCCTCCACTTT
TRBD2,TRBJ2-3,TRBV5-5,-,CASSLGASGGTDTQYF,TGTGCCAGCAGCTTGGGGGCTAGCGGGGGGACAGATACGCAGTATTTT
-,TRBJ1-6,TRBV28,-,CASSPAGSYNSPLHF,TGTGCCAGCAGCCCCGCGGGATCCTATAATTCACCCCTCCACTTT
-,TRBJ1-2,TRBV5-1,-,CASSLDWGGYTF,TGCGCCAGCAGCTTGGACTGGGGAGGCTACACCTTC
-,TRBJ2-5,TRBV11-2,-,CASSLVIQEETQYF,TGTGCCAGCAGCTTAGTTATCCAGGAAGAGACCCAGTACTTC
-,TRBJ2-3,TRBV6-5,-,CASRKSKGADTQYF,TGTGCCAGCAGAAAATCGAAAGGGGCAGATACGCAGTATTTT
TRBD1,TRBJ2-1,TRBV11-3,-,CASSSPPDREQFF,TGTGCCAGCAGCTCCCCCCCGGACAGGGAGCAGTTCTTC
-,TRBJ2-7,TRBV5-1,-,CASSLGGTASSYEQYF,TGCGCCAGCAGCTTGGGGGGGACGGCAAGCTCCTACGAGCAGTACTTC
TRBD1,TRBJ2-7,TRBV5-1,-,CASSSLGTGEGTYEQYF,TGCGCCAGCAGCTCCCTCGGGACAGGGGAAGGGACCTACGAGCAGTACTTC
-,TRBJ1-1,TRBV19,-,CASSILGPGTEAFF,TGTGCCAGTAGTATTTTAGGGCCGGGTACTGAAGCTTTCTTT
-,TRBJ1-1,TRBV7-6,-,CASSLMGEMNTEAFF,TGTGCCAGCAGCCTGATGGGGGAGATGAACACTGAAGCTTTCTTT
-,TRBJ1-2,TRBV19,-,CATNRSPTYGYTF,TGTGCCACCAACAGGTCACCAACCTATGGCTACACCTTC
-,TRBJ2-3,TRBV7-2,-,CASSYLGPDTQYF,TGTGCCAGCAGCTACCTTGGGCCAGATACGCAGTATTTT
-,TRBJ2-7,TRBV18,once,CASSLAGRPDSYEQYF,TGTGCCAGCTCACTTGCGGGCAGGCCGGACTCCTACGAGCAGTACTTC
-,TRBJ2-2,TRBV7-9,few,CASSAGAINTGELFF,TGTGCCAGCAGCGCGGGGGCCATTAACACCGGGGAGCTGTTTTTT
-,TRBJ2-1,TRBV14,few,CASRKTGTGNEQFF,TGTGCCAGCAGAAAAACAGGGACTGGGAATGAGCAGTTCTTC
TRBD1,TRBJ1-4,TRBV13,-,CASSLAPGTGREVKHEKLFF,TGTGCCAGCAGCTTAGCCCCGGGGACAGGGCGAGAGGTAAAGCATGAAAAACTGTTTTTT
-,TRBJ2-7,TRBV7-9,-,CASSSGHRIHEQYF,TGTGCCAGCAGCTCAGGGCACAGGATCCACGAGCAGTACTTC
TRBD1,TRBJ1-3,TRBV3-1/TRBV3-2,-,CASSQGEQGEFLLQLLSGNTIYF,TGTGCCAGCAGCCAAGGGGAACAGGGGGAATTTTTGCTGCAACTACTCTCCGGAAACACCATATATTTT
TRBD1,TRBJ1-6,TRBV4-2,-,CASSQAGTGDSPLHF,TGTGCCAGCAGCCAGGCCGGGACAGGGGATTCACCCCTCCACTTT
-,TRBJ1-4,TRBV6-5,-,CASKDSGDFEKLFF,TGTGCCAGCAAGGACTCAGGGGATTTCGAAAAACTGTTTTTT
-,TRBJ2-7,TRBV3-1/TRBV3-2,-,CASSRHTGLGEQYF,TGTGCCAGCAGCCGACACACGGGGCTCGGCGAGCAGTACTTC
-,TRBJ2-7,TRBV18,-,CASSLNYEQYF,TGTGCCAGCTCACTCAACTACGAGCAGTACTTC
-,TRBJ1-2,TRBV28,-,CASSIGYGYTF,TGTGCCAGCAGTATAGGGTATGGCTACACCTTC
-,TRBJ1-3,TRBV6-5,-,CASSRDRTGNTIYF,TGTGCCAGCAGTAGGGACCGAACTGGAAACACCATATATTTT
-,TRBJ1-4,TRBV24-1,-,CATSDPRDSSGKLFF,TGTGCCACCAGTGATCCTAGGGACTCAAGCGGAAAACTGTTTTTT
-,TRBJ1-2,TRBV19,once,CASSDRGTNYGYTF,TGTGCCAGTAGTGACCGGGGGACTAACTATGGCTACACCTTC
-,TRBJ2-1,TRBV27,once,CASSLLKGNEQFF,TGTGCCAGCAGTCTGCTGAAGGGTAATGAGCAGTTCTTC
TRBD1,TRBJ1-2,TRBV7-2,-,CASSKGQVYGYTF,TGTGCCAGCAGCAAGGGACAGGTCTATGGCTACACCTTC
-,TRBJ2-3,TRBV5-1,-,CASSLEGGPDTQYF,TGCGCCAGCAGCTTGGAGGGGGGCCCAGATACGCAGTATTTT
-,TRBJ1-1,TRBV4-3,-,CASSQEMRGMAFF,TGCGCCAGCAGCCAAGAGATGCGTGGGATGGCTTTCTTT
-,TRBJ1-1,TRBV9,-,CASSVDRVASEAFF,TGTGCCAGCAGCGTAGACAGGGTCGCGTCTGAAGCTTTCTTT
-,TRBJ2-1,TRBV7-3,-,CASSIGDEQFF,TGTGCCAGCAGCATAGGGGATGAGCAGTTCTTC
TRBD1,TRBJ1-1,TRBV28,few,CASRTGGRTEAFF,TGTGCCAGCAGAACAGGGGGCAGGACTGAAGCTTTCTTT
TRBD1,TRBJ1-1,TRBV11-2,-,CASSPREVGGLSTEAFF,TGTGCCAGCAGCCCCCGGGAGGTAGGGGGCTTGAGCACTGAAGCTTTCTTT
-,TRBJ1-2,TRBV27,-,CASTNRENYGYTF,TGTGCCAGTACGAACAGGGAAAACTATGGCTACACCTTC
-,TRBJ1-1,TRBV28,-,CASSTPGAPRAFF,TGTGCCAGCAGTACCCCAGGGGCCCCGCGGGCTTTCTTT
-,TRBJ2-3,TRBV28,-,CASSRTGARTDTQYF,TGTGCCAGCAGTCGCACCGGGGCTCGCACAGATACGCAGTATTTT
TRBD1,TRBJ1-2,TRBV7-9,-,CASSSGTDFPTNYGYTF,TGTGCCAGCAGCTCGGGGACAGACTTTCCCACTAACTATGGCTACACCTTC
TRBD1,TRBJ1-4,TRBV3-1/TRBV3-2,-,CASSQEGPGQGYEKLFF,TGTGCCAGCAGCCAAGAGGGGCCGGGACAGGGCTATGAAAAACTGTTTTTT
TRBD2,TRBJ2-3,TRBV27,-,CASSYSGGVEDTQYF,TGTGCCAGCAGTTATAGCGGGGGGGTAGAAGATACGCAGTATTTT